Following are 12 T cell receptor beta chains from one sample sequenced in a study of cytomegalovirus exposure and HLA in healthy donors (dated by TCRdb to between 2016 and 2019). Receptor libraries were prepared by the immunoSEQ multiplex PCR assay. A mixture of 60 forward primers for TCR Vbeta segments and 13 reverse primers for TCR Jbeta segments was used in the multiplex PCR. The immuneACCESS repertoire file appears here via TCRdb, limited to in-frame rearrangements. These files lack a portion of the clones; in checked studies, under half of the deficit traces to unresolved V genes, and the cause of the others is not known. The sample profile shows more than 150,000 clones; roughly 84% of them were found once. Of the sample, around 1.2% falls within the top ten clones. The sample consisted of PBMCs. The receptors shown here come from a girl aged 2-15 years in good health and CMV-seropositive.

The V gene is TRBV6-5, the J gene TRBJ1-1; tentative D call: TRBD1 (6 bases). In germline, CDR1 is MNHEY, CDR2 SVGAGI. V lost 6 bases, J lost 2 bases, and 13 bases lay in between. This CDR3 is built from 14 residues. Here the CDR3 DNA reads TGTGCCAGCAGCCGTCAGGGGCTCAACACTGAAGCTTTCTTT. It yields the protein CASSRQGLNTEAFF.

The chain uses TRBV2 and TRBJ2-2; no reliable D call. The CDR3 spans 16 residues. V lost 1 base, J lost 0 bases, and 9 bases lay in between. Germline CDR1 reads SNHLY; CDR2 reads FYNNEI. The CDR3 is CASSEGYSTNTGELFF. CDR3 DNA: TGTGCCAGCAGTGAAGGTTACAGCACGAACACCGGGGAGCTGTTTTTT. The full variable domain, completed using reference TRBV2 and TRBJ2-2, is EPEVTQTPSHQVTQMGQEVILRCVPISNHLYFYWYRQILGQKVEFLVSFYNNEISEKSEIFDDQFSVERPDGSNFTLKIRSTKLEDSAMYFCASSEGYSTNTGELFFGEGSRLTVL.

This chain connects TRBV11-1 to TRBJ2-1; a weak D match, TRBD2 (8 bases). From germline, CDR1 is SGHAT and CDR2 FQDESV (reference sequence). V lost 5 bases to trimming and J lost 7 bases, with 24 bases between them. This CDR3 comprises 17 residues. Here the CDR3 reads CASSAGGWEARGNEQFF. Written as DNA, the CDR3 is TGTGCCAGCAGCGCGGGGGGATGGGAAGCCAGGGGGAATGAGCAGTTCTTC.

This clone was seen just once. The chain carries TRBV5-1 and TRBJ2-3; 11 bases align to TRBD2. Germline V gives CDR1 SGHRS, CDR2 YFSETQ. The CDR3 is 18 amino acids. Trimming took 0 bases from V and 6 from J; bases not matched to a gene: 12. The CDR3 is CASSLGLAGGPTGDTQYF. CDR3 sequence (DNA): TGCGCCAGCAGCTTGGGTCTAGCGGGAGGACCTACAGGGGATACGCAGTATTTT.

The genes are TRBV2 and TRBJ1-1, with D possibly TRBD1 on 5 matching bases. Germline V CDR1 and CDR2: SNHLY, FYNNEI. Trimming cost V 8 bases and J 0 bases, with 10 bases left between them. The CDR3 runs 13 residues. CDR3 bases: TGTGCCAGCCGGGGGAACATGAACACTGAAGCTTTCTTT. It specifies CASRGNMNTEAFF.

This clone was counted between two and nine times. This sequence joins TRBV4-1 and TRBJ1-4; 7 bases agree with TRBD1. Germline CDR1 MGHRA, CDR2 YSYEKL. The ends lost 4 bases at V and 2 bases at J; junction bases unmatched: 7. This CDR3 region has 16 residues. DNA for the CDR3: TGCGCCAGCAGCCCCAAGCTAGGGGGCACTAATGAAAAACTGTTTTTT. Encoded protein: CASSPKLGGTNEKLFF.

The chain employs TRBV30 and TRBJ2-1; 9 bases are shared with TRBD2. The CDR3 length is 14 residues. Trimming took 6 bases from V and 10 from J; bases not matched to a gene: 13. From germline, CDR1 is GTSNPN and CDR2 SVGIG (reference sequence). CDR3 sequence (DNA): TGTGCCTGTACCACCCGCGGGAGGGTCGCCGAGCAGTTCTTC. Translated, it gives CACTTRGRVAEQFF.

The chain is built from TRBV7-9 and TRBJ2-7; possibly TRBD2 for D (6 bases). Trimming removed 3 bases from V and 0 bases from J, with 15 bases in between. The length of the CDR3 is 16 residues. Germline CDR1 is SEHNR and CDR2 is FQNEAQ (reference sequence). The CDR3 region has the DNA TGTGCCAGCAGCTTGGGACGGACTACGAGCTCCTACGAGCAGTACTTC. It codes for CASSLGRTTSSYEQYF. The entire variable domain, with the rest obtained from reference TRBV7-9 and TRBJ2-7, is as follows: DTGVSQNPRHKITKRGQNVTFRCDPISEHNRLYWYRQTLGQGPEFLTYFQNEAQLEKSRLLSDRFSAERPKGSFSTLEIQRTEQGDSAMYLCASSLGRTTSSYEQYFGPGTRLTVT.

The chain couples TRBV7-3 to TRBJ2-1; 7 bases are shared with TRBD1. The CDR3 length is 16 residues. V trimming: 1 base; J trimming: 4 bases; junction bases outside the gene matches: 7. CDR1 SGHTA and CDR2 FQGTGA come from the germline V gene. The CDR3 nucleotides read TGTGCCAGCAGCTTAAGAAGGACAGGACTGTACAATGAGCAGTTCTTC. Translation: CASSLRRTGLYNEQFF.

V and J are TRBV4-1 and TRBJ2-1, with 10 positions matching TRBD2. The CDR3 is 15 amino acids. Germline lookup yields CDR1 MGHRA and CDR2 YSYEKL. V gave up 2 bases and J gave up 3 bases; unmatched junction bases: 1. CDR3 in DNA: TGCGCCAGCAGCCAACTAGCGGGAGTCTACAATGAGCAGTTCTTC. Protein sequence: CASSQLAGVYNEQFF.

This sequence joins TRBV30 and TRBJ2-7, with D possibly TRBD2 on 6 matching bases. CDR1 and CDR2 (germline): GTSNPN, SVGIG (reference sequence). With 5 bases removed from V and 3 bases from J, the gap between germline ends came to 14 bases. This CDR3 contains 13 residues. The CDR3 sequence: CAWAGLGGYEQYF. CDR3 nucleotides: TGTGCCTGGGCGGGACTGGGAGGCTACGAGCAGTACTTC.

This chain links TRBV30 with TRBJ2-1; 10 bases map to TRBD1. With 2 bases clipped from V and 5 bases from J, the junction kept 6 bases outside the gene matches. In germline, CDR1 is GTSNPN, CDR2 SVGIG (reference sequence). The CDR3 covers 15 residues. CDR3 DNA sequence: TGTGCCTGGAGTTTCGGGACAGGGGTAAACAATGAGCAGTTCTTC. This sequence encodes CAWSFGTGVNNEQFF.